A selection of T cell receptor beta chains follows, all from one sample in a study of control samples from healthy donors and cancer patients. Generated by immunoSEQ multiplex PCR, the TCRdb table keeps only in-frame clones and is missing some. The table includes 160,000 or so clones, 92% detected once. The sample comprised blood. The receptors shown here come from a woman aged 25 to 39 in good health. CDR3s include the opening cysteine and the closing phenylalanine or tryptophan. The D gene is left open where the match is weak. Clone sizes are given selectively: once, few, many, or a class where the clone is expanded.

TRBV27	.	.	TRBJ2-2	CASSLATGMNTGELFF	TGTGCCAGCAGTTTAGCAACAGGGATGAACACCGGGGAGCTGTTTTTT
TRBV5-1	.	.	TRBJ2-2	CASSSIGGPFAGANTGELFF	TGCGCCAGCAGTTCCATCGGGGGGCCCTTTGCGGGGGCGAACACCGGGGAGCTGTTTTTT
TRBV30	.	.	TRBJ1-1	CAWSVRGISEAFF	TGTGCCTGGAGTGTACGAGGAATCAGTGAAGCTTTCTTT
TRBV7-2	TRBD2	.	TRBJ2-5	CASSLGASGGKETQYF	TGTGCCAGCAGCTTGGGGGCTAGCGGGGGTAAAGAGACCCAGTACTTC
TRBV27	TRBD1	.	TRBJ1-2	CASSLYRGQGLLF	TGTGCCAGCAGTTTATATCGGGGACAGGGTCTCCTCTTC
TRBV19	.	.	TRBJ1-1	CASSFKRGRNTEAFF	TGTGCCAGTAGTTTTAAACGCGGCAGAAACACTGAAGCTTTCTTT
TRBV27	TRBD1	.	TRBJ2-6	CARGTGAGGANVLTF	TGTGCCCGCGGGACAGGGGCGGGGGGGGCCAACGTCCTGACTTTC
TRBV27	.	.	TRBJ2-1	CASSFAGMNEQFF	TGTGCCAGCAGTTTTGCGGGGATGAATGAGCAGTTCTTC
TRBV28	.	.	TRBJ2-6	CASSYPPVLSGANVLTF	TGTGCCAGCAGTTACCCCCCGGTTCTCTCTGGGGCCAACGTCCTGACTTTC
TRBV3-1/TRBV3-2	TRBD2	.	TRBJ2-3	CASSHRRTSGPDTQYF	TGTGCCAGCAGCCATCGCCGTACTAGCGGACCAGATACGCAGTATTTT
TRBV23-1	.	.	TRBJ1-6	CASSQSSKTDSPLHF	TGCGCCAGCAGTCAATCTTCTAAGACAGATTCACCCCTCCACTTT
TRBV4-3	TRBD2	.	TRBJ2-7	CASSQESSGRGYEQYF	TGCGCCAGCAGCCAAGAGTCAAGCGGGAGGGGCTACGAGCAGTACTTC
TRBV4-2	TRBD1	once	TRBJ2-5	CASSSNRGYGQETQYF	TGTGCCAGCAGCTCTAACAGGGGATACGGGCAAGAGACCCAGTACTTC
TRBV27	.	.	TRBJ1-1	CASRQGWTEAFF	TGTGCCAGCCGGCAGGGTTGGACTGAAGCTTTCTTT
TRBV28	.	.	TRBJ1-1	CASSSPPGGTEAFF	TGTGCCAGCAGTTCCCCCCCTGGAGGGACTGAAGCTTTCTTT
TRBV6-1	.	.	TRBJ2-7	CASSDWTEGSDEQYF	TGTGCCAGCAGTGATTGGACGGAGGGAAGCGACGAGCAGTACTTC
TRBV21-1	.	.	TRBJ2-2	CASSTRGKNTGELFF	TGTGCCAGCAGTACCAGGGGAAAGAACACCGGGGAGCTGTTTTTT
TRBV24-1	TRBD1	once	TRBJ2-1	CATSDYGTGIYNEQFF	TGTGCCACCAGTGATTATGGGACAGGGATCTACAATGAGCAGTTCTTC
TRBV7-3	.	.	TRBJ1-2	CASSFQRGYGYTF	TGTGCCAGCAGCTTTCAGAGGGGCTATGGCTACACCTTC
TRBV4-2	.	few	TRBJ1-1	CASSQDGGETFF	TGTGCCAGCAGCCAAGATGGAGGGGAGACTTTCTTT
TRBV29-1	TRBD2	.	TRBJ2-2	CSVGWTSGITGELFF	TGCAGCGTAGGATGGACTAGCGGGATAACCGGGGAGCTGTTTTTT
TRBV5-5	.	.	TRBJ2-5	CASSLSIAAKETQYF	TGTGCCAGCAGCTTGTCTATCGCTGCTAAAGAGACCCAGTACTTC
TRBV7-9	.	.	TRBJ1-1	CASSLDGTNTEAFF	TGTGCCAGCAGCTTAGACGGAACAAACACTGAAGCTTTCTTT
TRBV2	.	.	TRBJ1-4	CASSDLPGRSNEKLFF	TGTGCCAGCAGCGACCTACCGGGACGGAGTAATGAAAAACTGTTTTTT
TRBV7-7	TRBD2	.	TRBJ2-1	CASSRTRGADEQFF	TGTGCCAGCAGCAGGACGCGGGGGGCAGATGAGCAGTTCTTC
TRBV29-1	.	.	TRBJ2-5	CSVVPASLGTQYF	TGCAGCGTTGTTCCAGCTAGCCTAGGGACCCAGTACTTC
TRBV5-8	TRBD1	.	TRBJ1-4	CATSIAGTGNEKLFF	TGTGCCACCAGTATCGCGGGGACAGGGAATGAAAAACTGTTTTTT
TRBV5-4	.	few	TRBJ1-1	CAAGRGFNTEAFF	TGTGCCGCGGGTCGGGGGTTTAACACTGAAGCTTTCTTT
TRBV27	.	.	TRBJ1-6	CASSSQRNSPLHF	TGTGCCAGCAGCTCCCAAAGAAATTCACCCCTCCACTTT
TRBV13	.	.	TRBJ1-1	CASSLGWNTEAFF	TGTGCCAGCAGCCTCGGGTGGAACACTGAAGCTTTCTTT
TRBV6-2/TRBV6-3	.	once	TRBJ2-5	CASSSAEGRTYQETQYF	TGTGCCAGCAGCTCAGCGGAAGGAAGAACGTACCAAGAGACCCAGTACTTC
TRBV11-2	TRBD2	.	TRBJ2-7	CASSSAGAVYEQYF	TGTGCCAGCAGCTCAGCGGGAGCAGTCTACGAGCAGTACTTC
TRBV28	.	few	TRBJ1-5	CASRPRRDPGIPQHF	TGTGCCAGCAGGCCTCGCCGGGACCCGGGGATCCCCCAGCATTTT
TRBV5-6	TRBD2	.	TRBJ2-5	CASSSYWTSGRETQYF	TGTGCCAGCAGCTCCTACTGGACTAGCGGGAGGGAGACCCAGTACTTC
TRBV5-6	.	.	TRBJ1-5	CASSLAAGWQDQPQHF	TGTGCCAGCAGCTTGGCCGCGGGGTGGCAGGATCAGCCCCAGCATTTT
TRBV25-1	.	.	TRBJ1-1	CASSEISGDTEAFF	TGTGCCAGCAGTGAAATCTCGGGGGACACTGAAGCTTTCTTT
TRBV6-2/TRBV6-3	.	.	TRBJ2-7	CASSPGEEGEQYF	TGTGCCAGCAGCCCTGGGGAGGAGGGGGAGCAGTACTTC
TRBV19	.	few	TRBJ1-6	CASSISNSPLHF	TGTGCCAGTAGTATATCGAATTCACCCCTCCACTTT
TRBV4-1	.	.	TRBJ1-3	CASSRPGPMSRDTIYF	TGCGCCAGCAGCCGTCCGGGACCGATGAGCCGGGACACCATATATTTT
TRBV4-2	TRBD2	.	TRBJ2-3	CASSRTSGSTDTQYF	TGTGCCAGCAGCCGGACTAGCGGGAGCACAGATACGCAGTATTTT
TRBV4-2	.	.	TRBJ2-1	CASSQVLDNEQFF	TGTGCCAGCAGCCAAGTTCTCGACAATGAGCAGTTCTTC
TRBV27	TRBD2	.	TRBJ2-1	CASSFGLAGNSEQFF	TGTGCCAGCAGTTTTGGACTAGCGGGAAATTCTGAGCAGTTCTTC
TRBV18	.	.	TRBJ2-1	CASSGSGSSYNEQFF	TGTGCCAGCTCAGGTAGCGGAAGCTCCTACAATGAGCAGTTCTTC
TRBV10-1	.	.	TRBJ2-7	CASSSSSYEQYF	TGCGCCAGCAGCTCTTCCTCCTACGAGCAGTACTTC
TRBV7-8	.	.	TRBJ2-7	CASSRTYEQYF	TGTGCCAGCAGCCGGACCTACGAGCAGTACTTC
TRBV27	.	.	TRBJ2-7	CASRRAGHSYEQYF	TGTGCCAGCAGGCGGGCGGGGCACTCCTACGAGCAGTACTTC
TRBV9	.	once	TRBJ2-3	CASSVEGLFSTDTQYF	TGTGCCAGCAGCGTAGAAGGGTTGTTTAGCACAGATACGCAGTATTTT
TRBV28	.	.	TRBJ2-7	CASRSGGTVGSYEQYF	TGTGCCAGCAGAAGTGGGGGGACAGTTGGCTCCTACGAGCAGTACTTC
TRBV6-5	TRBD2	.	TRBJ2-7	CASTPGLAYEQYF	TGTGCCAGCACGCCGGGACTAGCTTACGAGCAGTACTTC
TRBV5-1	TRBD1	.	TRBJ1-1	CASSLRGRGTEAFF	TGCGCCAGCAGCTTGAGGGGGCGAGGGACTGAAGCTTTCTTT
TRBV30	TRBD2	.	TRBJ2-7	CAWRERTSGKRIFYEQYF	TGTGCCTGGAGGGAAAGGACTAGCGGGAAGCGTATATTTTACGAGCAGTACTTC
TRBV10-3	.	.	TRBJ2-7	CAISESFSGYEQYF	TGTGCCATCAGTGAGTCCTTTTCCGGCTACGAGCAGTACTTC
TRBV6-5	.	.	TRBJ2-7	CASSREAGAAEQYF	TGTGCCAGCAGTCGTGAAGCAGGGGCCGCAGAGCAGTACTTC
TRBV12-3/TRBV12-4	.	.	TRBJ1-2	CASRRRGFSGYTF	TGTGCCAGCAGGCGTAGGGGTTTCAGCGGCTACACCTTC
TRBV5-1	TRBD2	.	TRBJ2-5	CASSPRGGREETQYF	TGCGCCAGCAGCCCCCGGGGGGGGCGGGAGGAGACCCAGTACTTC
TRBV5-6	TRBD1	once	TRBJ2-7	CASSSRDRGDHEQYF	TGTGCCAGCAGCTCCCGGGACAGGGGAGACCACGAGCAGTACTTC